Each of the 32 T cell receptor beta chains below was sequenced from the same sample in a study of blood T cell repertoires in COVID-19. Profiled with immunoSEQ multiplex PCR; TCRdb holds only in-frame clones, not every one. The sample lists fewer than 200,000 clones; less than 80% were seen once. The sample comprised PBMCs or T cells enriched from blood (not recorded which). These receptor sequences come from a woman between 70 and 85 years old in a cohort exposed to, infected with or recovered from COVID-19 (not recorded which).

This chain joins TRBV7-8 and TRBJ1-2; 7 bases map to TRBD1. The CDR3 extends over 14 amino acids. The germline V gene encodes CDR1 SGHVS and CDR2 FQNEAQ. J lost 8 bases, V lost 5 bases, and 11 bases had no gene match. The CDR3 protein is CASSPGDRFVGYTF. The CDR3 DNA follows: TGTGCCAGCAGCCCCGGGGACAGATTTGTGGGCTACACCTTC.

The V and J genes are TRBV28 and TRBJ2-7, with D unresolved. The CDR3 spans 11 residues. Trimming removed 7 bases from V and 5 bases from J, with 9 bases in between. Per germline, CDR1 MDHEN and CDR2 SYDVKM. The chain's CDR3 is CASTSAHEQYF. The CDR3 DNA is TGTGCCAGCACAAGCGCCCACGAGCAGTACTTC.

The V gene is TRBV30, the J gene TRBJ2-7; TRBD1 matches 11 bases. V shed 5 bases and J 7 bases; nucleotides not matched to a gene: 7. This CDR3 is 13 amino acids long. The V gene's germline CDR1 is GTSNPN and CDR2 SVGIG (reference sequence). This chain's CDR3 is CAWGSGTGGEQYF. The DNA for the CDR3 is TGTGCCTGGGGGAGCGGGACAGGGGGTGAGCAGTACTTC.

This clone appeared once. The rearrangement joins TRBV4-2 to TRBJ2-2; 7 nucleotides align to TRBD2. Germline CDR1 LGHNA, CDR2 YNFKEQ. J was trimmed by 2 bases and V by 3 bases; bases with no gene match: 9. CDR3 size: 17 residues. The CDR3 bases are TGTGCCAGCAGCCAGCAACTAGCGCCAATAAACACCGGGGAGCTGTTTTTT. Translating gives CASSQQLAPINTGELFF.

The chain employs TRBV19 and TRBJ1-2; TRBD1 might be the D (5 bases). V gave up 6 bases and J gave up 7 bases, with 18 bases separating them. CDR3 size: 14 residues. CDR1 LNHDA and CDR2 SQIVND come from the germline V gene (reference sequence). The CDR3 sequence: CASSPPAGQGGYTF. The CDR3 DNA reads as TGTGCCAGTAGCCCCCCGGCGGGGCAGGGTGGCTACACCTTC.

The chain joins TRBV11-3 to TRBJ2-7, with D uncertain. There are 15 residues in the CDR3. The germline CDR1 and CDR2 sequences are SGHNT and YENEEA. V shed 2 bases and J shed 0 bases, with 11 bases lying between them. In DNA, the CDR3 is TGTGCCAGCAGCTTATCGAGGATGAGCTCCTACGAGCAGTACTTC. It codes for CASSLSRMSSYEQYF. The whole variable domain, filled in from reference TRBV11-3 and TRBJ2-7, reads EAGVVQSPRYKIIEKKQPVAFWCNPISGHNTLYWYLQNLGQGPELLIRYENEEAVDDSQLPKDRFSAERLKGVDSTLKIQPAELGDSAVYLCASSLSRMSSYEQYFGPGTRLTVT.

This clone was detected once. The chain couples TRBV21-1 to TRBJ2-3; the table's TRBD1 call for D was not verified on the DNA. TRBV21-1 is an annotated pseudogene. The CDR3 length is 14 residues. The CDR3, as DNA: TGTGCCAGTAGCCTACAGGTGCCAGGGGTTACGCAGTATTTT. This sequence encodes CASSLQVPGVTQYF.

This clone appeared a few times. The J gene is TRBJ2-7, the V gene TRBV28; 12 bases match TRBD2. V shed 5 bases, J shed 3 bases, and the junction held 5 bases outside the gene matches. This CDR3 region has 15 residues. The germline V gene has CDR1 MDHEN and CDR2 SYDVKM. For the CDR3, the DNA is TGTGCCAGCAGTATACCTAGCGGGAGGGTCTACGAGCAGTACTTC. It specifies CASSIPSGRVYEQYF.

This chain connects TRBV2 to TRBJ2-1; weak D call: TRBD2 (6 bases). Germline V gene lookup returns CDR1 SNHLY and CDR2 FYNNEI. The CDR3 sequence is 14 residues long. Deletions cut 6 bases from V and 14 bases from J, with 23 bases between. The CDR3: CASRENRLEVGEFF. CDR3 sequence (DNA): TGTGCCAGCAGGGAAAACCGACTAGAAGTGGGAGAGTTCTTC. Variable domain in full (rest from reference TRBV2 and TRBJ2-1): EPEVTQTPSHQVTQMGQEVILRCVPISNHLYFYWYRQILGQKVEFLVSFYNNEISEKSEIFDDQFSVERPDGSNFTLKIRSTKLEDSAMYFCASRENRLEVGEFFGPGTRLTVL.

In its sample, this clone was seen a few times. V is TRBV21-1 and J is TRBJ1-6; TRBD1 is the table's D call, not checked against the DNA. TRBV21-1 is a pseudogene segment. The CDR3 length is 17 residues. CDR3 nucleotides: TGTGCCAGCAGCAAAGCCCCTGGGACAGGGAGGAATTCACCCCTCCACTTT. It encodes CASSKAPGTGRNSPLHF.

J is TRBJ1-1 and V is TRBV19; 8 nucleotides line up with TRBD1. The CDR3 has 14 residues. Germline lookup yields CDR1 LNHDA and CDR2 SQIVND (reference sequence). The J segment lost 4 bases and the V segment lost 4 bases, leaving 5 bases of the junction unmatched. In DNA, the CDR3 is TGTGCCAGTAGTAGACAGGGGCGCGCCACTGAAGCTTTCTTT. Residues: CASSRQGRATEAFF. Drawing the rest from reference TRBV19 and TRBJ1-1, the complete variable domain is DGGITQSPKYLFRKEGQNVTLSCEQNLNHDAMYWYRQDPGQGLRLIYYSQIVNDFQKGDIAEGYSVSREKKESFPLTVTSAQKNPTAFYLCASSRQGRATEAFFGQGTRLTVV.

This clone was found a few times. The chain recombines TRBV18 with TRBJ1-5; D perhaps matches TRBD1 (6 bases). Germline assignment: CDR1 KGHSH and CDR2 LQKENI. Deletions cut 3 bases from V and 2 bases from J, with 8 bases between. CDR3 length: 14 residues. The DNA for the CDR3 is TGTGCCAGCTCACCTACAGGGCGCAATCAGCCCCAGCATTTT. Protein sequence: CASSPTGRNQPQHF.

This chain links TRBV19 with TRBJ2-1; the D is unclear. There are 13 residues in the CDR3. Germline V gene lookup returns CDR1 LNHDA and CDR2 SQIVND (reference sequence). Trimming took off 0 bases at V and 3 bases at J, with 3 bases between the two ends. For the CDR3, the DNA is TGTGCCAGTAGTATAGACTTCTACAATGAGCAGTTCTTC. It specifies CASSIDFYNEQFF.

The chain couples TRBV24-1 to TRBJ1-5, with 8 bases lining up with TRBD1. V was clipped by 3 bases and J by 0 bases; unmatched bases: 3. Germline V CDR1 and CDR2: KGHDR, SFDVKD. The length of the CDR3 is 16 residues. The CDR3 bases are TGTGCCACCAGTGATCCACAGGGGGATAGCAATCAGCCCCAGCATTTT. Its translation: CATSDPQGDSNQPQHF.

The genes are TRBV20-1 and TRBJ2-1; weak D call: TRBD2 (6 bases). V lost 3 bases and J lost 4, with 10 bases in between. CDR3 length: 13 amino acids. In germline, CDR1 is DFQATT, CDR2 SNEGSKA (reference sequence). In DNA form, the CDR3 reads TGCAGTGCTAGTGGGGCGGGGTACAATGAGCAGTTCTTC. This sequence encodes CSASGAGYNEQFF.

This clone was counted a single time. V gene TRBV10-1 combines with J gene TRBJ2-7; D gene uncertain. This CDR3 has 14 amino acids. Between the trimmed V and J ends, which lost 4 bases and 3 bases, there was a span of 13 bases. Germline-derived CDR1 and CDR2 are WNHNN and SYGVQD (reference sequence). CDR3: CASSGAGANYEQYF. CDR3 nucleotides: TGCGCCAGCAGTGGGGCCGGCGCTAACTACGAGCAGTACTTC.

This chain connects TRBV29-1 to TRBJ1-1; 9 bases agree with TRBD1. After removal of 3 bases from V and 1 base from J, the junction contained 3 bases not matched to a gene. Germline CDR1 SQVTM, CDR2 ANQGSEA. The CDR3 contains 14 residues. This CDR3 reads CSVDLQGANTEAFF. As DNA, the CDR3 is TGCAGCGTTGATCTACAGGGGGCGAACACTGAAGCTTTCTTT.

This clone appeared once. At one end the junction does not follow the germline gene, possibly because of a read error. J is TRBJ2-1 and V is TRBV28; 9 bases are shared with TRBD1. The CDR3 has 15 residues. Looked up from germline, CDR1 is MDHEN and CDR2 is SYDVKM. CDR3 loop: CASGLPGTGKGEQFF. CDR3 DNA sequence: TGTGCCAGCGGTTTACCCGGGACAGGGAAGGGTGAGCAGTTCTTC.

The V and J genes are TRBV5-4 and TRBJ2-7, with 8 bases that match TRBD1. V trimming: 0 bases; J trimming: 3 bases; junction bases outside the gene matches: 5. Germline V CDR1 and CDR2: SGHNT, YYREEE (reference sequence). The CDR3 runs to 15 residues. The CDR3 DNA follows: TGTGCCAGCAGCTTGGGGGGACAGGTTGACTACGAGCAGTACTTC. It encodes CASSLGGQVDYEQYF.

The chain is built from TRBV15 and TRBJ2-1; D not certain. The CDR3 extends over 14 amino acids. The V end was cut by 1 base, the J end by 0 bases, with 4 bases between. Germline assignment: CDR1 LNHNV and CDR2 YYDKDF (reference sequence). The CDR3 region is CATSRVFSYNEQFF. CDR3 nucleotides: TGTGCCACCAGCAGAGTCTTCTCCTACAATGAGCAGTTCTTC.

V is TRBV19 and J is TRBJ2-2; D is unclear. The CDR3 is 16 residues long. The germline gives CDR1 LNHDA, CDR2 SQIVND (reference sequence). V lost 10 bases and J 3 bases, leaving 21 bases between the germline ends. CDR3 DNA sequence: TGTGCCACCGGCGGTACTACTGGCCGGTACACCGGGGAGCTGTTTTTT. It encodes CATGGTTGRYTGELFF.

In this sample, this clone turned up once. This chain links TRBV28 with TRBJ2-2, with 8 bases matching TRBD1. Trimming cost V 8 bases and J 6 bases; bases outside gene matches: 11. Per germline, CDR1 MDHEN and CDR2 SYDVKM. The CDR3 has 15 residues. For the CDR3, the DNA is TGTGCCAGCGCCCTGGGGCAGGGGGCCTCCGGGGAGCTGTTTTTT. It is translated as CASALGQGASGELFF. Full variable domain (outside the CDR3, taken from reference TRBV28 and TRBJ2-2): DVKVTQSSRYLVKRTGEKVFLECVQDMDHENMFWYRQDPGLGLRLIYFSYDVKMKEKGDIPEGYSVSREKKERFSLILESASTNQTSMYLCASALGQGASGELFFGEGSRLTVL.

The chain links TRBV10-2 to TRBJ2-1; 11 bases fit TRBD2. The V gene's germline CDR1 is WSHSY and CDR2 SAAADI. With 5 bases clipped from V and 5 bases from J, the junction kept 11 bases outside the gene matches. The CDR3 consists of 17 residues. CDR3 loop: CASSWTSGLSRDNEQFF. CDR3 DNA sequence: TGCGCCAGCAGTTGGACTAGCGGGTTATCTAGGGACAATGAGCAGTTCTTC.

V usage is TRBV18 and J usage is TRBJ2-2; 7 bases agree with TRBD1. The V and J ends lost 0 bases and 1 base, in that order; junction bases with no gene match: 2. Germline V gene lookup returns CDR1 KGHSH and CDR2 LQKENI. The CDR3 consists of 16 residues. This CDR3 reads CASSPPAGGNTGELFF. The CDR3 DNA sequence: TGTGCCAGCTCACCACCGGCAGGGGGGAACACCGGGGAGCTGTTTTTT.

The chain combines TRBV6-5 with TRBJ1-2; D not certain. The V gene's germline CDR1 is MNHEY and CDR2 SVGAGI. Trimming removed 6 bases at V and 6 bases at J, with 14 bases between. The CDR3 runs to 13 residues. In nucleotides, the CDR3 is TGTGCCAGCAGCCCCGGACGGCGGGATGGCTACACCTTC. It yields the protein CASSPGRRDGYTF.

For the CDR3, the DNA is TGCAGCGTCTCCGGTGGACTAGCGGAAGTCTACAATGAGCAGTTCTTC. This codes for CSVSGGLAEVYNEQFF. The chain couples TRBV29-1 to TRBJ2-1; 10 positions match TRBD2. CDR1 and CDR2 (germline): SQVTM, ANQGSEA. V gave up 6 bases and J gave up 3 bases; unmatched junction bases: 11. The length of the CDR3 is 16 residues.

The rearrangement joins TRBV5-6 to TRBJ2-5; possible D gene TRBD1, 6 bases. The germline V gene encodes CDR1 SGHDT and CDR2 YYEEEE. The CDR3 has 13 residues. Trimming left V 4 bases short and J 4 bases short, with 11 bases between. CDR3 residues: CASSRDTRETQYF. In DNA form, the CDR3 reads TGTGCCAGCAGCCGGGACACGCGAGAGACCCAGTACTTC.

The rearrangement joins TRBV5-5 to TRBJ2-5, with TRBD1 matching over 10 bases. The ends lost 2 bases at V and 7 bases at J; junction bases unmatched: 5. The CDR3 extends over 14 amino acids. CDR1 SGHKS and CDR2 YYEKEE come from the germline V gene (reference sequence). As DNA, the CDR3 is TGTGCCAGCAGCTTTAGACAGGGGGCCGGGACCCAGTACTTC. Translation gives CASSFRQGAGTQYF.

This clone is a singleton in its sample. V usage is TRBV10-3 and J usage is TRBJ2-1, with D perhaps TRBD2 (7 bases). V lost 4 bases and J lost 10, with 14 bases in between. The CDR3 consists of 13 residues. CDR1 and CDR2 (germline): ENHRY, SYGVKD. Here the CDR3 DNA reads TGTGCCATCAGTGGTCGCGGGGGCGAAGAGCAGTTCTTC. Translating gives CAISGRGGEEQFF.

The gene calls are TRBV4-1 and TRBJ2-1, with 9 bases fitting TRBD2. Germline CDR1 and CDR2: MGHRA and YSYEKL. The CDR3 runs 20 residues. The V gene end was trimmed by 4 bases and the J gene end by 2 bases; junction bases not matched to a gene: 18. The CDR3 sequence: CASSPIRGGRAADPYNEQFF. DNA of the CDR3: TGCGCCAGCAGCCCGATAAGGGGCGGGAGGGCCGCCGACCCCTACAATGAGCAGTTCTTC.

V is TRBV6-2 or TRBV6-3 and J is TRBJ2-7; 9 bases agree with TRBD1. Germline-derived CDR1 and CDR2 are MNHEY and SVGEGT. CDR3 length equals 14 residues. V lost 4 bases to trimming and J lost 3 bases; unmatched junction nucleotides: 4. The CDR3 coding sequence is TGTGCCAGCAGTTGGGACAGGGTTTTCTACGAGCAGTACTTC. It is translated as CASSWDRVFYEQYF.

The gene calls are TRBV5-4 and TRBJ2-3, with TRBD2 matching 10 bases. This CDR3 contains 16 residues. CDR1 and CDR2 from the germline V gene are SGHNT and YYREEE (reference sequence). V shed 4 bases and J 1 base; nucleotides not matched to a gene: 6. CDR3 nucleotide sequence: TGTGCCAGCAGCCAAATGCTAGCGGGAGGCACAGATACGCAGTATTTT. Encoded protein: CASSQMLAGGTDTQYF.